This T cell receptor beta chain was obtained from a study of glioma-infiltrating T cells. TCR alpha and beta CDR3 regions were amplified from RNA using iRepertoire nested multiplex PCR. Input was about 85-400 ng of tissue mRNA or PBMC total RNA. TCRdb processed the multiplex PCR reads anew with MiXCR; each CDR3 protein has one entry. The sample records a few hundred thousand distinct CDR3 sequences, approximately 42% being singletons. About this clonotype: A read error may explain this, as a much larger clone is one base away.

CDR1 is KGHDR, CDR2 SFDVKD, per germline. This CDR3 region has 12 residues. Input material: glioma tissue, nonneoplastic brain tissue, or PBMCs (not recorded which). V is TRBV24-1 and J is TRBJ1-2; unclear D gene. The TCR comes from a human donor with low-grade glioma or glioblastoma, undergoing nonglioma brain surgery, or in good health (not recorded which). CDR3 sequence reads: CASSPEWGGYTF. CDR3 nucleotide sequence: TGTGCCAGCAGTCCGGAGTGGGGTGGCTACACCTTC.